The 26 T cell receptor beta chains presented below share a single source sample, sequenced in a study of post-analysis software for immune sequencing data. Study-wide findings and caveats: Patients had higher frequencies than controls of about five TRBV segments, including TRBV5-6, TRBV5-1 and TRBV20-1.

The antigens these receptors bind are not known. Unique molecular identifiers tagged the TCR beta cDNA libraries. From the PCR reads, TCRdb called clonotypes with MiXCR, one entry per CDR3 protein. The table lists roughly 870,000 distinct CDR3 sequences, roughly 58% of them singletons. The material sequenced was blood. The receptors were sampled from a girl aged 5-17 years with multiple sclerosis.

This clonotype was seen only a few times. V gene TRBV10-3 combines with J gene TRBJ2-3; 11 nucleotides agree with TRBD2. The CDR3 extends over 15 amino acids. CDR1 ENHRY and CDR2 SYGVKD come from the germline V gene. Unmatched junction bases numbered 10, after V lost 10 bases and J lost 4 bases. CDR3 nucleotides: TGTGCCACGGGACTAGCGGCCTTGGAGGCAGATACGCAGTATTTT. Translation gives CATGLAALEADTQYF.

In nucleotides, the CDR3 is TGCAGTGCTAGACCACCCGGGACTAGCGGATTCTTAAGCTCCTACAATGAGCAGTTCTTC. It yields the protein CSARPPGTSGFLSSYNEQFF. The rearrangement links TRBV20-1 to TRBJ2-1, with TRBD2 identical over 11 bases. Germline trimming cut 2 bases from V and 0 bases from J; bases unmatched to any gene: 15. Per the germline V gene, CDR1 is DFQATT and CDR2 is SNEGSKA (reference sequence). This CDR3 comprises 20 residues.

This chain links TRBV20-1 with TRBJ2-5; TRBD2 matches at 10 bases. The J call could be wrong; TRBJ2-7 is a better fit for the DNA end. The CDR3 is made up of 15 amino acids. From germline, CDR1 is DFQATT and CDR2 SNEGSKA (reference sequence). The CDR3, as DNA: TGCAGTGCCCATATAGCGGGAGGCACCCCCTACGAGCAGTACTTC. Translated, it gives CSAHIAGGTPYEQYF.

This chain joins TRBV29-1 and TRBJ2-1; either TRBD1 or TRBD2 may supply D (5 bases each). Trimming left V 5 bases short and J 4 bases short, with 24 bases between. The length of the CDR3 is 17 residues. Germline loops: CDR1 SQVTM, CDR2 ANQGSEA. CDR3 region: CSVTGFGLASRYNEQFF. The CDR3 DNA follows: TGCAGCGTTACAGGATTCGGACTGGCCTCACGATACAATGAGCAGTTCTTC.

The rearrangement links TRBV29-1 to TRBJ2-3; possibly TRBD1 or TRBD2 for D (5 bases each). The CDR3 covers 16 residues. Trimming pared 6 bases from V and 1 base from J, leaving 20 bases between. The germline CDR1 and CDR2 sequences are SQVTM and ANQGSEA. This CDR3 is CSVGPLVAPGTDTQYF. CDR3 nucleotide sequence: TGCAGCGTGGGACCTCTCGTGGCCCCTGGCACAGATACGCAGTATTTT.

V and J are TRBV15 and TRBJ2-1; TRBD1 agrees at 7 bases. Trimming took 0 bases from V and 1 from J; bases not matched to a gene: 9. Germline values: CDR1 LNHNV, CDR2 YYDKDF (reference sequence). The CDR3 is 18 residues long. This CDR3 is CATSRDITTGASYNEQFF. The CDR3 coding sequence is TGTGCCACCAGCAGAGATATTACTACAGGGGCATCCTACAATGAGCAGTTCTTC.

The CDR3 region has the DNA TGCAGTGCTAGAGATATTCACGCTACGGGAAATGAGCAGTTCTTC. Translation gives CSARDIHATGNEQFF. The V and J genes are TRBV20-1 and TRBJ2-1, with D maybe TRBD2 (5 bases). This CDR3 has 15 amino acids. CDR1 is DFQATT and CDR2 is SNEGSKA in the germline V gene (reference sequence). With 0 bases removed from V and 7 bases from J, the gap between germline ends came to 16 bases.

The J gene is TRBJ2-7, the V gene TRBV20-1; D may be TRBD1 (6 bases). Trimming took 6 bases from V and 2 from J, leaving 14 bases between them. Germline V gene lookup returns CDR1 DFQATT and CDR2 SNEGSKA (reference sequence). The CDR3 runs 13 residues. The CDR3 DNA is TGCAGTGCCTTGGACAGATTGACCTACGAGCAGTACTTC. This encodes CSALDRLTYEQYF.

The V gene is TRBV12-5, the J gene TRBJ2-3; 9 bases agree with TRBD1. With 6 bases clipped from V and 0 bases from J, the junction kept 16 bases outside the gene matches. Germline V gene data show CDR1 as LGHNT and CDR2 as FRNRAP. The length of the CDR3 is 19 residues. The CDR3, as DNA: TGTGCTAGTGGCCGTATGAGGGACAGGGCCTTCTCCAGCACAGATACGCAGTATTTT. Encoded protein: CASGRMRDRAFSSTDTQYF.

The chain recombines TRBV15 with TRBJ2-5; perhaps TRBD1 as D (6 bases). In germline, CDR1 is LNHNV, CDR2 YYDKDF (reference sequence). V shed 2 bases and J shed 2 bases, with 12 bases lying between them. The CDR3 consists of 15 residues. CDR3 sequence: CATSRRTENQETQYF. The CDR3 nucleotides read TGTGCCACCAGCAGACGGACAGAAAATCAAGAGACCCAGTACTTC.

The V and J genes are TRBV29-1 and TRBJ1-5; D not certain. The length of the CDR3 is 10 residues. V was trimmed by 4 bases and J by 6 bases, leaving 4 bases between them. Germline V gene lookup returns CDR1 SQVTM and CDR2 ANQGSEA. The CDR3 loop is CSVGSQPQHF. The CDR3 DNA sequence: TGCAGCGTTGGGAGTCAGCCCCAGCATTTT.

The chain is built from TRBV20-1 and TRBJ2-1, with TRBD2 identical over 10 bases. Germline values: CDR1 DFQATT, CDR2 SNEGSKA (reference sequence). V trimming: 6 bases; J trimming: 5 bases; junction bases outside the gene matches: 10. The CDR3 is 15 amino acids. CDR3 nucleotides: TGCAGTGCCCGGAAAGCGGGACTAGCGAACAATGAGCAGTTCTTC. Protein: CSARKAGLANNEQFF.

The chain recombines TRBV10-3 with TRBJ2-7, with a tentative D call TRBD2 (6 bases). Trimming cost V 3 bases and J 0 bases, with 15 bases left between them. There are 16 residues in the CDR3. CDR1 and CDR2 (germline): ENHRY, SYGVKD. In DNA, the CDR3 is TGTGCCATCAGTGACCCGGGACTGGGGAGCTCCTACGAGCAGTACTTC. The encoded protein is CAISDPGLGSSYEQYF.

The rearrangement links TRBV6-6 to TRBJ2-1; 9 nucleotides agree with TRBD2. Germline V gene sequence: CDR1 MNHNY, CDR2 SVGAGI (reference sequence). The CDR3 runs to 13 residues. V shed 0 bases, J shed 13 bases, and the junction held 4 bases outside the gene matches. The CDR3 protein is CASSYSGTSIQFF. For the CDR3, the DNA is TGTGCCAGCAGTTACTCAGGGACTAGCATACAGTTCTTC.

The chain combines TRBV4-2 with TRBJ2-3; weak D call: TRBD2 (5 bases). The CDR3 is 14 residues long. Germline V CDR1 and CDR2: LGHNA, YNFKEQ. V was pared by 1 base and J by 0 bases, with 5 bases between. The DNA of the CDR3 is TGTGCCAGCAGCCAAGCGGGAAGCACAGATACGCAGTATTTT. This codes for CASSQAGSTDTQYF.

This chain uses TRBV6-4 with TRBJ1-1, with D possibly being TRBD1 (5 bases). Germline CDR1 reads MRHNA; CDR2 reads SNTAGT. The CDR3 consists of 14 residues. Trimming took 6 bases from V and 7 from J, leaving 18 bases between them. The CDR3 DNA is TGTGCCAGCAGGCCCCGCGAGGGGTCTCTTGAAGCTTTCTTT. It is translated as CASRPREGSLEAFF.

V usage is TRBV6-5 and J usage is TRBJ2-6; either TRBD1 or TRBD2 may supply D (5 bases each). The germline V gene encodes CDR1 MNHEY and CDR2 SVGAGI. The V end was cut by 11 bases, the J end by 0 bases, with 17 bases between. CDR3 length: 16 amino acids. In DNA, the CDR3 is TGTGCCCGGGGCAGGCAGGGCCCCTCTGGGGCCAACGTCCTGACTTTC. Residues: CARGRQGPSGANVLTF.

The genes are TRBV7-2 and TRBJ1-6; weak D call: TRBD1 (6 bases). In germline, CDR1 is SGHTA, CDR2 FQGNSA. The CDR3 runs to 15 residues. V lost 3 bases and J lost 8, with 14 bases in between. The CDR3 nucleotides read TGTGCCAGCAGCTTGGGGGGCATTACTGATTCACCCCTCCACTTT. It specifies CASSLGGITDSPLHF. Supplemented by reference TRBV7-2 and TRBJ1-6, the full variable domain reads GAGVSQSPSNKVTEKGKDVELRCDPISGHTALYWYRQSLGQGLEFLIYFQGNSAPDKSGLPSDRFSAERTGGSVSTLTIQRTQQEDSAVYLCASSLGGITDSPLHFGNGTRLTVT.

This sequence joins TRBV7-2 and TRBJ2-3, with D unresolved. The CDR3 sequence is 13 residues long. V was clipped by 2 bases and J by 12 bases, with 15 bases between them. CDR1 and CDR2 from the germline V gene are SGHTA and FQGNSA. The CDR3 nucleotides are TGTGCCAGCAGCTTAAGTGTAGGTAGGTCCCAGTATTTT. Protein product: CASSLSVGRSQYF.

The chain combines TRBV5-1 with TRBJ2-3; D remains unclear. The CDR3 runs to 15 residues. V was pared by 1 base and J by 3 bases, with 12 bases between. The germline CDR1 and CDR2 sequences are SGHRS and YFSETQ. Written as DNA, the CDR3 is TGCGCCAGCAGCTTGTTGGGCATAACGACAGATACGCAGTATTTT. Translated: CASSLLGITTDTQYF.

This clonotype was seen repeatedly, ten times or more. A read error may produce the germline difference seen at one junction end. The chain joins TRBV5-1 to TRBJ1-1; D is ambiguous. Per the germline V gene, CDR1 is SGHRS and CDR2 is YFSETQ. The CDR3 is 13 amino acids. The DNA for the CDR3 is TGTGCCAGCAGCCCCGGGGTGAACACTGAAGCTTTCTTT. Translating it yields CASSPGVNTEAFF. Looking up the rest from reference TRBV5-1 and TRBJ1-1 gives the full variable domain: KAGVTQTPRYLIKTRGQQVTLSCSPISGHRSVSWYQQTPGQGLQFLFEYFSETQRNKGNFPGRFSGRQFSNSRSEMNVSTLELGDSALYLCASSPGVNTEAFFGQGTRLTVV.

This clonotype was seen more than once but under ten times. The rearrangement joins TRBV11-1 to TRBJ2-7; 7 nucleotides agree with TRBD1. The J call could be wrong; TRBJ2-4 is a better fit for the DNA end. Looked up from germline, CDR1 is SGHAT and CDR2 is FQDESV (reference sequence). The CDR3 spans 17 residues. In nucleotides, the CDR3 is TGTGCCAGCAGCTTAGTCCTGCCTGGACAGGCCCAAAACATTCAGTACTTC. This codes for CASSLVLPGQAQNIQYF.

J is TRBJ2-3 and V is TRBV10-3; D remains ambiguous. The V gene lost 3 bases and the J gene lost 0 bases, with 10 bases spanning the gap. The CDR3 is made up of 15 amino acids. The germline V gene has CDR1 ENHRY and CDR2 SYGVKD. The CDR3 here is CAISEGQDSTDTQYF. For the CDR3, the DNA is TGTGCCATCAGTGAAGGGCAGGACAGCACAGATACGCAGTATTTT.

With respect to this clonotype: At one of its ends the junction is not consistent with the germline gene, which may arise from a read error. The J gene is TRBJ2-1, the V gene TRBV20-1; unclear D gene. Germline loops: CDR1 DFQATT, CDR2 SNEGSKA (reference sequence). This CDR3 region has 16 residues. CDR3: CSARDTSSNSYNERFF. DNA for the CDR3: TGCAGTGCTAGAGATACATCCTCAAACTCCTACAATGAGCGGTTCTTC.

Concerning this clonotype itself: The junction differs from germline at one of its ends, possibly a read error. This chain uses TRBV5-1 with TRBJ2-5; the D is unclear. Looked up from germline, CDR1 is SGHRS and CDR2 is YFSETQ. The CDR3 extends over 13 amino acids. Here the CDR3 reads CASSSTRQETQYF. DNA of the CDR3: TGTGCCAGCAGCTCAACCCGTCAAGAGACCCAGTACTTC.

This rearrangement joins TRBV7-9 to TRBJ1-2, with D unclear. The V end was cut by 6 bases, the J end by 6 bases, with 8 bases between. Per germline, CDR1 SEHNR and CDR2 FQNEAQ (reference sequence). The length of the CDR3 is 11 residues. DNA of the CDR3: TGTGCCAGCAGAGCTACAGATGGCTACACCTTC. This sequence encodes CASRATDGYTF.